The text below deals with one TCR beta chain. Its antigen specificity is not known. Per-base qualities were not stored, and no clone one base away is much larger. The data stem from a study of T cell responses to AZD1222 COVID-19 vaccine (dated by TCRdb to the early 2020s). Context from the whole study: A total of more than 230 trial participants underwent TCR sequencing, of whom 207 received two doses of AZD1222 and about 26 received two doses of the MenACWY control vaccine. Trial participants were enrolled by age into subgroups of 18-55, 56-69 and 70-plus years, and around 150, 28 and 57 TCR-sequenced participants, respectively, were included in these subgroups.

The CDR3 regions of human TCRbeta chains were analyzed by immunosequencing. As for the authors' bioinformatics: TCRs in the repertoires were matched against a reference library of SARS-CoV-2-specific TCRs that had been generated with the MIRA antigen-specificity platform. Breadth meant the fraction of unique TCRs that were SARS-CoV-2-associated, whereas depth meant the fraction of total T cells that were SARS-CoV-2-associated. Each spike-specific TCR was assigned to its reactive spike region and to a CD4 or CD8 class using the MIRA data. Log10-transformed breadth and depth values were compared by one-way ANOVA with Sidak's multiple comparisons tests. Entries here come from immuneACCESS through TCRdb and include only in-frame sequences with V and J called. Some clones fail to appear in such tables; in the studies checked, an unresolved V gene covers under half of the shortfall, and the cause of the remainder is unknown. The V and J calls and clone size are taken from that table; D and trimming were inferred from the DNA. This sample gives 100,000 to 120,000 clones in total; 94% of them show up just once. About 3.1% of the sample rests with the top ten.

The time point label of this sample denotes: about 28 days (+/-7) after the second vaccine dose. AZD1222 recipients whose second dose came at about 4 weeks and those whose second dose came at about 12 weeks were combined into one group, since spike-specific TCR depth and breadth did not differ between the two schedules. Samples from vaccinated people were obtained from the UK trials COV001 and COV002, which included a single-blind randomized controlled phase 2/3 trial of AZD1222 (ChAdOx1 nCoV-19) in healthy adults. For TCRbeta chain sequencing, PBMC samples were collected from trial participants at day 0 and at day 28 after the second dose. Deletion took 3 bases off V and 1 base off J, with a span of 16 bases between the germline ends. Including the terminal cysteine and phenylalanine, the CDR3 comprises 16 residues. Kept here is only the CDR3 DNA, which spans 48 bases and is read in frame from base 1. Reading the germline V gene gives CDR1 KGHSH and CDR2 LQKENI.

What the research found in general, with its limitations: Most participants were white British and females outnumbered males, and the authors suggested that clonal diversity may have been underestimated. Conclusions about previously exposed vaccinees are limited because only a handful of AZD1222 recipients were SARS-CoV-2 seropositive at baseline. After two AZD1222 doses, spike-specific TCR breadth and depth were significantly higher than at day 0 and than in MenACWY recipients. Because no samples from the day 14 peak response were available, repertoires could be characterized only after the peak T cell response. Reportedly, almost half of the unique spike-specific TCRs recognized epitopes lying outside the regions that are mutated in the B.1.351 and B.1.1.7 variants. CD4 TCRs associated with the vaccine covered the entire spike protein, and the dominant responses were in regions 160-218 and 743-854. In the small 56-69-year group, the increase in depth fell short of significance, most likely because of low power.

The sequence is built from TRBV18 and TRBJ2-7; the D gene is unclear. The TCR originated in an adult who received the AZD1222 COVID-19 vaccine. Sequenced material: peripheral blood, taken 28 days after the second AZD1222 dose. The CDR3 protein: CASSPPASAVSYEQYF. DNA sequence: TGTGCCAGCTCACCCCCGGCCAGCGCGGTGTCCTACGAGCAGTACTTC.